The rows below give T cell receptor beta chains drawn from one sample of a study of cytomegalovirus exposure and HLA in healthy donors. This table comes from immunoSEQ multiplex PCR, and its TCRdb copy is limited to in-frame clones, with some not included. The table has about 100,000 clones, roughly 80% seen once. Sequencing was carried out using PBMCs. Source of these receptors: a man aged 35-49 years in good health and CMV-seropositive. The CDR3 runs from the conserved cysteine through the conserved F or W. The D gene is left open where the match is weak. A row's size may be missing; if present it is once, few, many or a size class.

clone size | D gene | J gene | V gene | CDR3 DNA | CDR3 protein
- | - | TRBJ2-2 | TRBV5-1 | TGCGCCAGCAGCTCCGATTACCGACAGACTGGGACCGGGGAGCTGTTTTTT | CASSSDYRQTGTGELFF
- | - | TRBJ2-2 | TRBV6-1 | TGTGCCAGCAGCCACAGGGCCCTGAACACCGGGGAGCTGTTTTTT | CASSHRALNTGELFF
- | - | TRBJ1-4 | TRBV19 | TGTGCCAGTACTACCGCCCGACAGGCCGTGGAAGAAAAACTGTTTTTT | CASTTARQAVEEKLFF
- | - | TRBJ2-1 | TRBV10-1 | TGCGCCAGCAGTGAGGCGGGGTTACCGAATGAGCAGTTCTTC | CASSEAGLPNEQFF
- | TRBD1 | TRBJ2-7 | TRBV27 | TGTGCCAGCAGGGCCGGGACAGACCTTATGGAGCAGTACTTC | CASRAGTDLMEQYF
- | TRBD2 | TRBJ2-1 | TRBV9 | TGTGCCAGCAGCACCCAGCGGGGGGGCACCTACAATGAGCAGTTCTTC | CASSTQRGGTYNEQFF
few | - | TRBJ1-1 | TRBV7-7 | TGTGCTAGCAGCTTAGCGCGGGGAACTGAAGCTTTCTTT | CASSLARGTEAFF
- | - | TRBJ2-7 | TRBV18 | TGTGCCAGCTCACCCAGGGGCGACGAGCAGTACTTC | CASSPRGDEQYF
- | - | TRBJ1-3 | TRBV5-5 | TGTGCCAGCAGCTTGACAGGAACATCCTCTGGAAACACCATATATTTT | CASSLTGTSSGNTIYF
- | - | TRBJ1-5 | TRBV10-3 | TGTGCCATCAGCGCTGGGACACATAAAGGGGTTCAGCCCCAGCATTTT | CAISAGTHKGVQPQHF
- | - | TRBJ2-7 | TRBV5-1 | TGCGCCAGCAGCTTGGCCGAGGGCAGGGGCAACTACGAGCAGTACTTC | CASSLAEGRGNYEQYF
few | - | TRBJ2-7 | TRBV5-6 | TGTGCCAGCAGCTTGGGCAGCGGAGACTACGAGCAGTACTTC | CASSLGSGDYEQYF
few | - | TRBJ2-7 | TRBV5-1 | TGCGCCAGCGGAAACCGGGGTAACGAGCAGTACTTC | CASGNRGNEQYF
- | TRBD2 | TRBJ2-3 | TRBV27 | TGTGCCAGCAGTTTAAGCCCCCTAGCGGGAGGGCCGGGAGATACGCAGTATTTT | CASSLSPLAGGPGDTQYF
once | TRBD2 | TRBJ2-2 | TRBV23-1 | TGCGCCAGCAGTCAATCGCCTAGCGGGGCCACCGGGGAGCTGTTTTTT | CASSQSPSGATGELFF
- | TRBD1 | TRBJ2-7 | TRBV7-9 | TGTGCCAGCAGCTTAGATGGGACAGGGGTAAACGAGCAGTACTTC | CASSLDGTGVNEQYF
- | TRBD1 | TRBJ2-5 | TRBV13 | TGTGCCAGCAGCCCCCCCCTAAATCCGGGACAGGGGCCTGAGACCCAGTACTTC | CASSPPLNPGQGPETQYF
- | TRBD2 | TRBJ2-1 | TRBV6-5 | TGTGCCAGCAGGGGGACTAGCGGTTACAATGAGCAGTTCTTC | CASRGTSGYNEQFF
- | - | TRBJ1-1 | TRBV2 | TGTGCCAGCAGTGAACTGGCAGGGGTGAACACTGAAGCTTTCTTT | CASSELAGVNTEAFF
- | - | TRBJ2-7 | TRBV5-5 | TGTGCCAGCAGCCTGCAGGGGCAGGTCATCTACGAGCAGTACTTC | CASSLQGQVIYEQYF